This TCR beta chain was sequenced in a study of OX40 agonist ivuxolimab in advanced cancers. This clone occurred a few times. Its antigen is unidentified. Findings and limits, study-wide: CD8+ T cells (on average) carried more expanded clones than CD4+ T cells.

Measured with immunoSEQ multiplex PCR; TCRdb has only the in-frame clones, and not every one. The profile shows tens of thousands of clones, about 85% of them singletons. Sequenced here: CD4+ or CD8+ T cells sorted from blood, sampled in a trial of the OX40 agonist ivuxolimab. This TCR came from an adult with an advanced solid tumor such as melanoma, head and neck, liver or kidney cancer.

DNA of the CDR3: TGTGCCAGCAGCCTGACTAGGCATGGGGGGTCCTACAATGAGCAGTTCTTC. It specifies CASSLTRHGGSYNEQFF. The chain couples TRBV5-8 to TRBJ2-1, with D possibly being TRBD2 (6 bases). Germline V gene data show CDR1 as SGHTS and CDR2 as YDEGEE. This CDR3 has 17 residues. Trimming stripped 4 bases from V and 1 base from J, with 18 bases between.